Listed below are T cell receptor beta chains from one sample, sequenced in a study of blood T cell repertoires in COVID-19. Here immunoSEQ multiplex PCR was the method, and the copy in TCRdb shows in-frame clones only, minus some. Counted here are approximately 380,000 clones, 88% occurring once; the ten biggest clones make up 1.2%. Material: PBMCs or T cells enriched from blood (not recorded which). These TCRs come from a woman between 18 and 30 years old who had recovered from COVID-19. The CDR3 runs from the conserved cysteine through the conserved F or W. Each record gives: J gene, clone size, V gene, D gene, CDR3 DNA, CDR3 protein. A D gene is named only where the DNA matches it firmly. Not every row has a clone size; where given, it reads once, few, many or a size class.

TRBJ1-1 few TRBV27 NA TGTGCCAGCAGTTTTGAGAGCGGCACTGAAGCTTTCTTT CASSFESGTEAFF
TRBJ2-7 few TRBV7-2 TRBD2 TGTGCCAGCAGCTTGGCCGGGACTAGCGGGGTTTACGAGCAGTACTTC CASSLAGTSGVYEQYF
TRBJ2-2 NA TRBV30 TRBD1 TGTGCCTGCCTCCCTTTCCGGGACAGGGTATACACCGGGGAGCTGTTTTTT CACLPFRDRVYTGELFF
TRBJ2-5 NA TRBV2 TRBD1 TGTGCCAGCAGTCCCGGGACAGGGGTCGAGACCCAGTACTTC CASSPGTGVETQYF
TRBJ1-4 NA TRBV7-8 TRBD1 TGTGCCAGCAGCCTCCGACAGGGCCCTCTGTTTTTT CASSLRQGPLFF
TRBJ1-2 few TRBV7-2 NA TGTGCCAGCAGCTTAGCGGGCAGGGGCCCTTATGGCTACACCTTC CASSLAGRGPYGYTF
TRBJ2-7 NA TRBV11-2 TRBD1 TGTGCCAGCAGCTTCGGGACAGGCTACGAGCAGTACTTC CASSFGTGYEQYF
TRBJ2-3 NA TRBV2 TRBD1 TGTGCCAGCAGGGAATCGACAGGGAATACAGATACGCAGTATTTT CASRESTGNTDTQYF
TRBJ2-5 NA TRBV4-1 TRBD2 TGCGCCAGCAGCCATCCCGCAGCGGGGGGCCCAGAGACCCAGTACTTC CASSHPAAGGPETQYF
TRBJ2-7 NA TRBV10-3 TRBD1 TGTGCCATCAGTGAGTCGTCCCCCCGGGACAGCTCCTACGAGCAGTACTTC CAISESSPRDSSYEQYF
TRBJ2-1 NA TRBV5-3 TRBD2 TGTGCCAGAAGCTTGGTAGCGGGGAGATCCTACAATGAGCAGTTCTTC CARSLVAGRSYNEQFF
TRBJ1-2 NA TRBV21-1 NA TGTGCCAGCAGCAAAGAGAGGGTTACAAACTATGGCTACACCTTC CASSKERVTNYGYTF
TRBJ2-6 NA TRBV27 TRBD1 TGTGCCAGCAGTTTAAGGGTCAGGGGGTATAATACTGTGTCTGGGGCCAACGTCCTGACTTTC CASSLRVRGYNTVSGANVLTF
TRBJ1-5 NA TRBV2 NA TGTGCCAGCAGTGAGGGCAGATACAATCAGCCCCAGCATTTT CASSEGRYNQPQHF
TRBJ2-1 NA TRBV6-2/TRBV6-3 NA TGTGCCAGCAGTTACCCCAGGGTATCCTACAATGAGCAGTTCTTC CASSYPRVSYNEQFF
TRBJ2-3 NA TRBV10-2 NA TGCGCCAGCAGAGGCCAGGACACAGATACGCAGTATTTT CASRGQDTDTQYF
TRBJ1-3 NA TRBV30 NA TGTGCCTGGAGTCTTGGGGACTATGGGGGGGGAAACACCATATATTTT CAWSLGDYGGGNTIYF
TRBJ1-3 NA TRBV2 NA TGTGCCACCGGGGGAGACACCATATATTTT CATGGDTIYF
TRBJ1-1 few TRBV14 TRBD1 TGTGCCAGCAGCCCCAATCGAGGGGGCTGGAACACTGAAGCTTTCTTT CASSPNRGGWNTEAFF
TRBJ2-1 NA TRBV7-2 NA TGTGCCAGCAGTCCTACCCCACAGGGACGGGTTTTGGATGAGCAGTTCTTC CASSPTPQGRVLDEQFF
TRBJ1-6 NA TRBV20-1 NA TGCAGTGCTAGTGTCGGGGATGGGGATTCACTCCTCCACTTT CSASVGDGDSLLHF
TRBJ2-3 NA TRBV9 NA TGTGCCAGCAGCGTAGAGGGACTTAGCACAGATACGCAGTATTTT CASSVEGLSTDTQYF
TRBJ1-5 NA TRBV19 NA TGTGCCAGTAGTATAGAGGGGGGTAGCAATCAGCCCCAGCATTTT CASSIEGGSNQPQHF
TRBJ2-1 NA TRBV6-4 TRBD2 TGTGCCAGCAGTGAACTAGCGGGGGGCCTATACAATGAGCAGTTCTTC CASSELAGGLYNEQFF
TRBJ1-2 NA TRBV5-1 TRBD1 TGCGCCAGCAGCTTGGGAGCGGGACAGGGTGATGGCTACACCTTC CASSLGAGQGDGYTF
TRBJ1-1 once TRBV19 NA TGTGCCAGTAGTATAGACAGGGCTATCACTGAAGCTTTCTTT CASSIDRAITEAFF
TRBJ2-1 NA TRBV5-1 TRBD2 TGCGCCAGCACCGTCGGCAGCGGGGGGAATGAGCAGTTCTTC CASTVGSGGNEQFF
TRBJ1-2 NA TRBV5-6 NA TGTGCCAGCAGCTTGGCGAGGGCCGCTAACTATGGCTACACCTTC CASSLARAANYGYTF
TRBJ2-2 NA TRBV10-1 NA TGCGCCAGCAGCGAGGACAGGAACACCGGGGAGCTGTTTTTT CASSEDRNTGELFF
TRBJ1-1 NA TRBV7-6 NA TGTGCCAGCAGCTTAGAAGAGGACATCACTGAAGCTTTCTTT CASSLEEDITEAFF
TRBJ2-6 NA TRBV6-5 NA TGTGCCAGCGAGGTTTCCTCTGGGGCCAACGTCCTGACTTTC CASEVSSGANVLTF
TRBJ2-1 NA TRBV18 NA TGTGCCAGCTCGCCCTGCGGGACCCCCGGAGGTGAGCAGTTCTTC CASSPCGTPGGEQFF
TRBJ2-7 NA TRBV4-1 TRBD1 TGCGCCAGCAGCCAAGTGACAGGGGGCGCATCCTACGAGCAGTACTTC CASSQVTGGASYEQYF
TRBJ1-1 NA TRBV6-2/TRBV6-3 NA TGTGCCAGCAGTCGGCGGACAGTTGAAGCTTTCTTT CASSRRTVEAFF
TRBJ2-7 NA TRBV18 NA TGTGCCAGCTCTACAGGGCTACACGAGCAGTACTTC CASSTGLHEQYF
TRBJ1-1 NA TRBV19 NA TGTGCCAGTAGTGTTCAAGGGGTGGGCAACACTGAAGCTTTCTTT CASSVQGVGNTEAFF
TRBJ2-7 NA TRBV11-2 TRBD2 TGTGCCAGCAGCTTACGAGCGGGAACCTACGAGCAGTACTTC CASSLRAGTYEQYF
TRBJ1-1 few TRBV6-5 TRBD1 TGTGCCAGCAGGCGGGGACAGGGAGGCACTGAAGCTTTCTTT CASRRGQGGTEAFF
TRBJ1-1 NA TRBV9 NA TGTGCCAGCAGCGTAGATCAGGGATCCACTGAAGCTTTCTTT CASSVDQGSTEAFF
TRBJ1-2 NA TRBV19 NA TGTGCCAGTTCGAGGGGCGGGAGTAACTATGGCTACACCTTC CASSRGGSNYGYTF
TRBJ1-1 NA TRBV12-3/TRBV12-4 NA TGTGCCAGCAGCCACCGGGGGGAAGCTTTCTTT CASSHRGEAFF
TRBJ2-1 NA TRBV24-1 TRBD1 TGTGCCACCAGTGGTAGGGGACAGGGGGCCGAAGAGCAGTTCTTC CATSGRGQGAEEQFF
TRBJ2-7 NA TRBV25-1 TRBD2 TGTGCCAGCAGTGAGGGGACTAGTTACTACGAGCAGTACTTC CASSEGTSYYEQYF
TRBJ1-1 NA TRBV4-3 TRBD1 TGCGCCAGCAGCCAAGGGGGGACAGGAAGGTTCGTGGATGAAGCTTTCTTT CASSQGGTGRFVDEAFF
TRBJ1-3 NA TRBV7-2 NA TGTGCCAGCAGCTTAGTTAGGGGGTCTGGAAACACCATATATTTT CASSLVRGSGNTIYF